Listed below are T cell receptor beta chains from one sample, sequenced in a study of OX40 agonist ivuxolimab in advanced cancers. Assay used: immunoSEQ multiplex PCR; TCRdb lists only in-frame clones, some missing. This table holds tens of thousands of clones, 80% to 90% found once. Here the sequenced sample was CD4+ or CD8+ T cells sorted from blood, taken in a trial of the OX40 agonist ivuxolimab. Source of these receptors: an adult with an advanced solid tumor such as melanoma, head and neck, liver or kidney cancer. The CDR3 runs from the conserved cysteine through the conserved F or W. D genes are given only for firm matches. Only some rows state a clone size, as once, few, many or a class for expanded clones.

d_call	clone_size	j_call	v_call	cdr3_aa	cdr3_nt
TRBD1	-	TRBJ1-2	TRBV10-1	CASSELREGDRESGYTF	TGCGCCAGCAGTGAGCTGCGCGAGGGGGACAGGGAGTCTGGCTACACCTTC
-	once	TRBJ2-1	TRBV28	CASSFGQYNEQFF	TGTGCCAGCAGTTTCGGACAGTACAATGAGCAGTTCTTC
-	-	TRBJ1-5	TRBV28	CASTSGTLHQPQHF	TGTGCCAGCACTTCCGGGACATTACATCAGCCCCAGCATTTT
TRBD1	-	TRBJ2-7	TRBV5-1	CASSWGQPSYEQYF	TGCGCCAGCAGCTGGGGACAGCCTTCCTACGAGCAGTACTTC
TRBD1	few	TRBJ2-7	TRBV11-2	CASSTRTGPYEQYF	TGTGCCAGCAGCACCAGGACAGGGCCCTACGAGCAGTACTTC
TRBD2	-	TRBJ2-3	TRBV11-2	CASSLPLAVDTQYF	TGTGCCAGCAGCCTCCCGCTAGCGGTAGATACGCAGTATTTT
TRBD2	few	TRBJ2-7	TRBV19	CASSIGGSGDEQYF	TGTGCCAGTAGTATCGGGGGGAGCGGCGACGAGCAGTACTTC
-	-	TRBJ1-3	TRBV28	CASSTGGYFTIYF	TGTGCCAGCAGTACCGGGGGTTATTTCACCATATATTTT
TRBD2	-	TRBJ2-3	TRBV11-2	CASSLWGGNTDTQYF	TGTGCCAGCAGCCTCTGGGGGGGAAACACAGATACGCAGTATTTT
TRBD1	once	TRBJ1-1	TRBV2	CASSGQGVTEAFF	TGTGCCAGCAGTGGACAGGGGGTTACTGAAGCTTTCTTT
TRBD1	few	TRBJ1-2	TRBV6-5	CASNTGTEGGYTF	TGTGCCAGCAACACCGGGACAGAAGGCGGCTACACCTTC
-	-	TRBJ1-5	TRBV6-5	CASITGRSNQPQHF	TGTGCCAGCATTACAGGGCGCAGCAATCAGCCCCAGCATTTT
-	-	TRBJ2-5	TRBV5-1	CASSSQGTQETQYF	TGCGCCAGCAGCTCACAGGGAACACAAGAGACCCAGTACTTC
TRBD1	-	TRBJ1-3	TRBV28	CASTSGVTGGSGNTIYF	TGTGCCAGTACTTCTGGGGTAACAGGGGGTAGTGGAAACACCATATATTTT
TRBD2	-	TRBJ2-5	TRBV2	CASSEASGRASEQYF	TGTGCCAGCAGTGAGGCTAGCGGGAGGGCCTCAGAGCAGTACTTC
-	-	TRBJ2-1	TRBV15	CATSSLSSSYNEQFF	TGTGCCACCAGCTCTCTCTCGAGCTCCTACAATGAGCAGTTCTTC
-	-	TRBJ1-3	TRBV18	CASSAGVGNTIYF	TGTGCCAGCTCCGCAGGGGTCGGAAACACCATATATTTT
-	-	TRBJ2-1	TRBV6-1	CASGASGHYNEQFF	TGTGCCAGCGGAGCCTCGGGACATTACAATGAGCAGTTCTTC
-	-	TRBJ2-7	TRBV11-2	CASSLGREYYEQYF	TGTGCCAGCAGCCTTGGGCGGGAATACTACGAGCAGTACTTC
-	-	TRBJ1-2	TRBV11-2	CASSLEFPAGFYGYTF	TGTGCCAGCAGCTTAGAATTCCCGGCAGGGTTCTATGGCTACACCTTC
-	-	TRBJ1-1	TRBV5-1	CASSLSSQGSTEAFF	TGCGCCAGCAGCCTTTCGTCGCAGGGTAGCACTGAAGCTTTCTTT
TRBD2	-	TRBJ2-7	TRBV5-4	CASSPRSSGRYEQYF	TGTGCCAGCAGCCCCAGGTCGAGCGGGAGATACGAGCAGTACTTC
TRBD1	once	TRBJ1-1	TRBV14	CASSRGTGGWIHNTEAFF	TGTGCCAGCAGCCGCGGGACAGGGGGCTGGATCCATAACACTGAAGCTTTCTTT
-	-	TRBJ1-1	TRBV10-3	CAISGSGDDEAFF	TGTGCCATCAGTGGATCCGGGGACGATGAAGCTTTCTTT
TRBD2	-	TRBJ2-7	TRBV5-1	CASSLELAGGIYEQYF	TGCGCCAGCAGCTTGGAACTAGCGGGAGGGATCTACGAGCAGTACTTC
-	-	TRBJ2-3	TRBV27	CASSLIAGSTDTQYF	TGTGCCAGCAGTTTAATTGCGGGGAGCACAGATACGCAGTATTTT
TRBD1	-	TRBJ1-5	TRBV5-8	CASSFQGVSNQPQHF	TGTGCCAGCAGCTTCCAGGGGGTCAGCAATCAGCCCCAGCATTTT
-	-	TRBJ1-5	TRBV6-1	CASSSAAGNQPQHF	TGTGCCAGCAGTTCCGCAGCCGGCAATCAGCCCCAGCATTTT
TRBD1	few	TRBJ1-2	TRBV5-1	CASSLARAGQGGYTF	TGCGCCAGCAGCTTGGCCAGGGCGGGACAGGGAGGCTACACCTTC
TRBD2	-	TRBJ2-1	TRBV4-1	CASSQMGLAGATYNEQFF	TGCGCCAGCAGCCAAATGGGACTAGCGGGAGCTACCTACAATGAGCAGTTCTTC
-	-	TRBJ2-7	TRBV6-5	CASQGTFPYEQYF	TGTGCCAGTCAGGGGACTTTCCCCTACGAGCAGTACTTC
TRBD1	-	TRBJ2-2	TRBV4-2	CASSQGTGWTGELFF	TGTGCCAGCAGCCAAGGGACAGGGTGGACCGGGGAGCTGTTTTTT
-	-	TRBJ2-5	TRBV2	CASGIEEKGEETQYF	TGTGCCAGCGGGATAGAGGAGAAGGGGGAAGAGACCCAGTACTTC
-	-	TRBJ1-4	TRBV6-1	CASSEKPDPEKLFF	TGTGCCAGCAGTGAGAAGCCCGATCCTGAAAAACTGTTTTTT
-	-	TRBJ2-1	TRBV29-1	CSVELFDEQFF	TGCAGCGTTGAACTGTTCGATGAGCAGTTCTTC
-	-	TRBJ1-1	TRBV29-1	CSVEGEGVTEAFF	TGCAGCGTAGAAGGGGAGGGGGTCACTGAAGCTTTCTTT
-	-	TRBJ2-7	TRBV28	CATLVGSAVYEQYF	TGTGCCACCCTAGTGGGGTCTGCGGTTTACGAGCAGTACTTC
TRBD1	-	TRBJ2-2	TRBV6-4	CASRRGTGNTGELFF	TGTGCCAGCAGGCGTGGGACAGGGAACACCGGGGAGCTGTTTTTT
TRBD1	-	TRBJ2-1	TRBV5-1	CASSFRQGAYNEQFF	TGCGCCAGCAGCTTTCGACAGGGGGCTTACAATGAGCAGTTCTTC
TRBD2	-	TRBJ2-1	TRBV4-1	CASGLAGFNEQFF	TGCGCCAGCGGACTAGCGGGTTTCAATGAGCAGTTCTTC
-	-	TRBJ2-7	TRBV7-7	CASSLGPSDEQYF	TGTGCTAGCAGCCTCGGACCATCGGACGAGCAGTACTTC
-	-	TRBJ2-7	TRBV7-2	CASSLDPRSGEQYF	TGTGCCAGCAGCTTAGATCCTAGATCGGGGGAGCAGTACTTC
-	few	TRBJ2-1	TRBV11-2	CASSLGLYNEQFF	TGTGCCAGCAGCTTAGGACTGTACAATGAGCAGTTCTTC
TRBD2	-	TRBJ2-7	TRBV19	CASMGLAGGPVKSYEQYF	TGTGCCAGTATGGGTCTAGCGGGAGGACCAGTTAAGTCCTACGAGCAGTACTTC
-	-	TRBJ2-1	TRBV14	CASSQGLGRNEQFF	TGTGCCAGCAGCCAAGGTCTTGGGCGCAATGAGCAGTTCTTC
TRBD1	-	TRBJ1-2	TRBV19	CASSIRGSGGVSGYTF	TGTGCCAGTAGTATTCGTGGGTCAGGGGGCGTTTCTGGCTACACCTTC
-	-	TRBJ1-1	TRBV7-2	CASSLVRGYTEAFF	TGTGCCAGCAGCTTAGTGCGGGGGTACACTGAAGCTTTCTTT
-	-	TRBJ1-1	TRBV5-1	CASSLTVLNTEAFF	TGCGCCAGCAGCTTGACAGTATTGAACACTGAAGCTTTCTTT
-	-	TRBJ2-1	TRBV7-2	CASSPVGAGYNEQFF	TGTGCCAGCAGCCCAGTAGGAGCTGGGTACAATGAGCAGTTCTTC
-	-	TRBJ1-1	TRBV5-1	CASSLGAGNTEAFF	TGCGCCAGCAGCTTGGGTGCAGGGAACACTGAAGCTTTCTTT
-	-	TRBJ2-1	TRBV5-1	CASSLGEGEQFF	TGCGCCAGCAGCTTGGGGGAAGGTGAGCAGTTCTTC
-	-	TRBJ2-7	TRBV28	CASNLQRAFGEQYF	TGTGCCAGCAACCTGCAGCGGGCCTTCGGGGAGCAGTACTTC